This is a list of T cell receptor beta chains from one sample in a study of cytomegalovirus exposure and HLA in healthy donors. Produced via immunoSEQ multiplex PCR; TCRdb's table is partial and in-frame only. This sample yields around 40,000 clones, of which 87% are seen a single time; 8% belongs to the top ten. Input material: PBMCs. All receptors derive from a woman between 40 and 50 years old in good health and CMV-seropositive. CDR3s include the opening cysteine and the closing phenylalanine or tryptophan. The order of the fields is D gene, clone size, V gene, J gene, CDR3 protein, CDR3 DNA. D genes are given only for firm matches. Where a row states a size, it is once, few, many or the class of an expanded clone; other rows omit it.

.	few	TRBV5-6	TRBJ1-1	CASSPRPGEVAFF	TGTGCCAGCAGCCCGAGGCCAGGGGAAGTAGCTTTCTTT
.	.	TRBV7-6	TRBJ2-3	CASSKQSITDTQYF	TGTGCCAGCAGCAAACAGTCCATCACAGATACGCAGTATTTT
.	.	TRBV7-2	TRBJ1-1	CASSLAGGWNTEAFF	TGTGCCAGCAGCTTAGCTGGGGGGTGGAACACTGAAGCTTTCTTT
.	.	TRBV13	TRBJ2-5	CASSPQTGPYQETQYF	TGTGCCAGCAGCCCTCAGACAGGACCCTACCAAGAGACCCAGTACTTC
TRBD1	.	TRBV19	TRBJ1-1	CASSLTFGTGVPEAFF	TGTGCCAGTAGCCTTACCTTCGGGACAGGGGTTCCTGAAGCTTTCTTT
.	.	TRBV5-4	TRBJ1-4	CASSLEGTVNEKLFF	TGTGCCAGCAGCTTGGAAGGTACAGTTAATGAAAAACTGTTTTTT
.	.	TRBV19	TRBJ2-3	CASTPTGPTDTQYF	TGTGCCAGTACCCCGACAGGACCCACAGATACGCAGTATTTT
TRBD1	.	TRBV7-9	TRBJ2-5	CSSSLTTGAKTQYF	TGTTCCAGCAGCTTAACGACAGGGGCGAAGACCCAGTACTTC
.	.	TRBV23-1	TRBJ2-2	CASSQSKVTAERSGELFF	TGCGCCAGCAGTCAATCAAAGGTGACGGCTGAGCGTTCCGGGGAGCTGTTTTTT
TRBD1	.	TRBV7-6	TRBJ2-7	CASSRGQPSSYEQYF	TGTGCCAGCAGCAGGGGACAGCCAAGCTCCTACGAGCAGTACTTC
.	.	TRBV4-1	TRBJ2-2	CASSQEAFNRWQGNTGELFF	TGCGCCAGCAGCCAAGAGGCGTTCAACAGATGGCAGGGGAACACCGGGGAGCTGTTTTTT
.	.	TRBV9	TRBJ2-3	CASSVVGSASTDTQYF	TGTGCCAGCAGCGTAGTAGGGAGCGCTAGCACAGATACGCAGTATTTT
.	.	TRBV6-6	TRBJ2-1	CASSDLARNEQFF	TGTGCCAGCAGTGACCTAGCCAGGAACGAGCAGTTCTTC
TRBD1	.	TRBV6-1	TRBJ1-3	CASIQGQSSGNTIYF	TGTGCCAGCATCCAGGGACAGAGCTCTGGAAACACCATATATTTT
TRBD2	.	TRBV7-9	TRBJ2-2	CSSSWLAGGSRVGELFF	TGTTCCAGCAGCTGGTTAGCGGGAGGATCGAGGGTCGGGGAGCTGTTTTTT
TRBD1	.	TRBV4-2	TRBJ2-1	CASSLEGVGTGQFF	TGTGCCAGCAGCCTCGAGGGGGTCGGGACAGGGCAGTTCTTC
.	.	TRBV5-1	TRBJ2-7	CASSEAPTYEQYF	TGCGCCAGCAGTGAGGCGCCAACCTACGAGCAGTACTTC
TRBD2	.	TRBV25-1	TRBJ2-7	CASRQTTSGGTYEQYF	TGTGCCAGCCGGCAGACTACTAGCGGTGGTACCTACGAGCAGTACTTC
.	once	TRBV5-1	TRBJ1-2	CASSTGTNGYTF	TGCGCCAGCAGCACCGGGACAAACGGCTACACCTTC
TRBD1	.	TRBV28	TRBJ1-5	CASSSGGQPQHF	TGTGCCAGCAGTTCAGGGGGACAGCCCCAGCATTTT
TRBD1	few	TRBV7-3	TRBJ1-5	CASSFPLSTGGDGYSNQPQHF	TGTGCCAGCAGCTTCCCATTATCGACAGGGGGCGATGGTTATAGCAATCAGCCCCAGCATTTT
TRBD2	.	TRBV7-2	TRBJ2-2	CASSSRTSGRSGELFF	TGTGCCAGCAGCTCTAGGACTAGCGGGAGGTCCGGGGAGCTGTTTTTT
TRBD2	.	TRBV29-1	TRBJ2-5	CSVDSRTSEETQYF	TGCAGCGTTGATTCCCGGACTAGCGAAGAGACCCAGTACTTC
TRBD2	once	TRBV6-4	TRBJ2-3	CASSDSGGADTQYF	TGTGCCAGCAGTGATAGCGGGGGGGCAGATACGCAGTATTTT
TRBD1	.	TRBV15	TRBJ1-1	CATSIRQGNTEAFF	TGTGCCACCAGCATAAGACAGGGGAACACTGAAGCTTTCTTT
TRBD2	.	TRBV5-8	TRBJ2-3	CASSLGLAGTDTQYF	TGTGCCAGCAGCTTGGGACTAGCGGGTACAGATACGCAGTATTTT
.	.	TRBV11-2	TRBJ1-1	CASSRWEEAFF	TGTGCCAGCAGTAGGTGGGAGGAAGCTTTCTTT
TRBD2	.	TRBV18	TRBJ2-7	CASSSTSGDVYEQYF	TGTGCCAGCTCATCGACTAGCGGGGACGTTTACGAGCAGTACTTC
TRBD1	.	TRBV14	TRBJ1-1	CASSARAPTGRRTEAFF	TGTGCCAGCAGCGCAAGGGCCCCGACAGGGAGGAGGACTGAAGCTTTCTTT
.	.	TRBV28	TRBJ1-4	CASSARARKGGNEKLFF	TGTGCCAGCAGTGCCCGCGCCAGGAAGGGAGGGAATGAAAAACTGTTTTTT
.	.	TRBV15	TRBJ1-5	CATSRLSGVQPQHF	TGTGCCACCAGCAGGCTTAGCGGCGTTCAGCCCCAGCATTTT
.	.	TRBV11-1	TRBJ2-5	CASSLAGFPTGIQETQYF	TGTGCCAGCAGCTTAGCTGGATTCCCGACGGGTATACAAGAGACCCAGTACTTC
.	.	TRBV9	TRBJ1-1	CASSASPVGAEAFF	TGTGCCAGCAGCGCCTCCCCGGTAGGGGCTGAAGCTTTCTTT
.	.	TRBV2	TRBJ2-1	CASSEVAGGQAYNEQFF	TGTGCCAGCAGTGAAGTTGCGGGAGGACAGGCCTACAATGAGCAGTTCTTC
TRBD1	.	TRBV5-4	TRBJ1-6	CASSRDRLDSPLHF	TGTGCCAGCAGTAGGGACAGGCTGGATTCACCCCTCCACTTT
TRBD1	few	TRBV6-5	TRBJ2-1	CASNPTGVNEQFF	TGTGCCAGCAACCCAACAGGGGTCAATGAGCAGTTCTTC
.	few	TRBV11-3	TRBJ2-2	CASSYNTGELFF	TGTGCCAGCAGTTATAACACCGGGGAGCTGTTTTTT
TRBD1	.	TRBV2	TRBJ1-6	CASQTGDSSPLHF	TGTGCCAGTCAGACAGGGGATTCTTCACCCCTCCACTTT
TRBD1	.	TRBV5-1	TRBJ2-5	CASSPQTGEGKTQYF	TGCGCCAGCAGCCCCCAAACAGGGGAAGGGAAGACCCAGTACTTC
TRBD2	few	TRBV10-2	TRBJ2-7	CASSEVGGEQYF	TGCGCCAGCAGTGAGGTGGGAGGGGAGCAGTACTTC
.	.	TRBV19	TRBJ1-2	CASSTSDSFYGYTF	TGTGCCAGTAGTACGTCGGACAGTTTCTATGGCTACACCTTC
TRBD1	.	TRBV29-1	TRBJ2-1	CSVGGGQGAHNEQFF	TGCAGCGTTGGGGGAGGACAGGGGGCTCATAATGAGCAGTTCTTC
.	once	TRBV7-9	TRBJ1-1	CASSKQGAFTEAFF	TGTGCCAGCAGCAAACAGGGAGCTTTTACTGAAGCTTTCTTT
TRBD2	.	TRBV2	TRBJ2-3	CASRWEFGGGTDTQYF	TGTGCCAGCAGATGGGAATTTGGGGGGGGCACAGATACGCAGTATTTT
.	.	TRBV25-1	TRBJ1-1	CASSAPDTEAFF	TGTGCCAGCAGTGCCCCGGACACTGAAGCTTTCTTT
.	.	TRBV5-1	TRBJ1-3	CASSEDSSGNTIYF	TGCGCCAGCAGCGAGGACAGCTCTGGAAACACCATATATTTT
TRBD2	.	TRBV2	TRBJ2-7	CASRKAGLSYEQYF	TGTGCCAGCAGGAAAGCGGGACTCTCATACGAGCAGTACTTC
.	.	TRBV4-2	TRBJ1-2	CASRGGAYGYTF	TGTGCCAGCAGGGGGGGGGCCTATGGCTACACCTTC
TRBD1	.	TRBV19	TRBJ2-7	CASSPGTAFYEQYF	TGTGCCAGTAGTCCAGGGACAGCCTTCTACGAGCAGTACTTC